The source of this TCR beta chain is a study of a mutant IDH1 vaccine in newly diagnosed glioma. Study as a whole: The therapy given earlier, which was standard therapy, consisted of radiotherapy, temozolomide, or both, and most of the patients received both. Notes on the study in general: 85% to 95% of patients showed vaccine-induced immune responses across multiple MHC alleles.

Remarks on this clone: Its specificity is not known.

Germline CDR1 reads SGDLS; CDR2 reads YYNGEE. V was pared by 0 bases and J by 2 bases, with 18 bases between. This CDR3 is built from 18 residues. The method was immunoSEQ multiplex PCR; TCRdb's version includes in-frame clones alone and lacks a portion of them. The sample records some 35,000 clones, around 81% being singletons. Time point noted: week 5, during vaccination. Every vaccination contained 300 ug of the mutant IDH1 20-mer peptide and was paired with topical imiquimod. The chain joins TRBV9 to TRBJ1-3; the D gene is possibly TRBD1 (6 bases). This clonotype was obtained from a man in his forties or fifties with glioma. The material sequenced was PBMCs, taken from a glioma patient whose treatment included an IDH1 peptide vaccine. DNA of the CDR3: TGTGCCAGCAGCGTAGATTTAGGGGGGACAATAACTGGAAACACCATATATTTT. It yields the protein CASSVDLGGTITGNTIYF.